This T cell receptor (beta chain) was recovered during a study of monozygotic twins with inflammatory bowel disease. TCRdb re-analyzed the 5' RACE reads; it lists each CDR3 protein once, without DNA. The sample data list 300,000 to 450,000 distinct CDR3 sequences. A remark on this clonotype: Its matching antigen is unknown.

Study-wide points: The data offered no way to tell different T cell subtypes apart. The data gave no support to a single strong IBD-associated signal or clonotype. TCRbeta diversity (inverse Simpson) was lower in IBD patients than in healthy co-twins.

The blood volume drawn from each donor was 2.5 to 3 ml. The CDR3 extends over 16 amino acids. The germline V gene encodes CDR1 SGDLS and CDR2 YYNGEE. V and J are TRBV9 and TRBJ2-3. The clonotype originates from a human donor with ulcerative colitis or Crohn's disease, or a healthy co-twin of an affected twin (not recorded which). The sample was blood. The CDR3 here is CASSAGLAGGTDTQYF.